This is a list of T cell receptor beta chains from one sample in a study of human T cells and chemical hapten exposure. MiXCR, run by TCRdb on the RACE reads, gives a single entry per CDR3 protein. The sample shows 62,000 or so distinct CDR3 sequences, 9.5% to 11% of them seen only once. The specimen was whole blood, collected in connection with sensitization to the hapten diphenylcyclopropenone (DPC). These receptors were obtained from a woman aged 30 to 39 with alopecia areata. Some clones in this sample may be carry-over from other donors' samples. Each CDR3 is given with its conserved first and last residue. The order of the fields is D gene, J gene, V gene, clone size, CDR3 length, CDR3 DNA, CDR3 protein. The D gene is left open where the match is weak. Part of the rows lack a size; the others show once, few, many or a class for expanded clones.

D gene: .; J gene: TRBJ1-3; V gene: TRBV2; clone size: many; CDR3 length: 15; CDR3 DNA: TGTGCCAGCAAACGAAGTCCCGGCTCTGGAAACACCATATATTTT; CDR3 protein: CASKRSPGSGNTIYF
D gene: TRBD2; J gene: TRBJ2-1; V gene: TRBV11-2; clone size: many; CDR3 length: 17; CDR3 DNA: TGTGCCAGCAGCTTCAGGAGCGGGAGACGACCTTACAATGAGCAGTTCTTC; CDR3 protein: CASSFRSGRRPYNEQFF
D gene: .; J gene: TRBJ2-1; V gene: TRBV7-9; clone size: few; CDR3 length: 13; CDR3 DNA: TGTGCCAGCAGCGAGGGGTTGTACAATGAGCAGTTCTTC; CDR3 protein: CASSEGLYNEQFF
D gene: .; J gene: TRBJ2-7; V gene: TRBV12-3/TRBV12-4; clone size: few; CDR3 length: 12; CDR3 DNA: TGTGCCAGCACCTGGGGGGCCCACGAGCAGTACTTC; CDR3 protein: CASTWGAHEQYF
D gene: .; J gene: TRBJ2-1; V gene: TRBV10-3; clone size: few; CDR3 length: 12; CDR3 DNA: TGTGCCATCAAGGGGGGAGTGCATGAGCAGTTCTTC; CDR3 protein: CAIKGGVHEQFF
D gene: .; J gene: TRBJ1-4; V gene: TRBV6-2/TRBV6-3; clone size: few; CDR3 length: 11; CDR3 DNA: TGTGCCAGCAGTTCGGCGGAAAAACTGTTTTTT; CDR3 protein: CASSSAEKLFF
D gene: TRBD1; J gene: TRBJ1-1; V gene: TRBV2; clone size: few; CDR3 length: 14; CDR3 DNA: TGTGCCAGCAGGGGACAGCCGATGAACACTGAAGCTTTCTTT; CDR3 protein: CASRGQPMNTEAFF
D gene: TRBD1; J gene: TRBJ2-1; V gene: TRBV7-6; clone size: few; CDR3 length: 15; CDR3 DNA: TGTGCCAGCAGCTTGGGACAGGGCTTCTACAATGAGCAGTTCTTC; CDR3 protein: CASSLGQGFYNEQFF
D gene: .; J gene: TRBJ1-2; V gene: TRBV20-1; clone size: many; CDR3 length: 12; CDR3 DNA: TGCAGTGCAGTTCAGGATAACTATGGCTACACCTTC; CDR3 protein: CSAVQDNYGYTF
D gene: .; J gene: TRBJ2-1; V gene: TRBV20-1; clone size: .; CDR3 length: 11; CDR3 DNA: TGCAGTGCTACGCTCCGGGACTCCGGGTTCTTC; CDR3 protein: CSATLRDSGFF
D gene: .; J gene: TRBJ1-1; V gene: TRBV6-2/TRBV6-3; clone size: many; CDR3 length: 14; CDR3 DNA: TGTGCCAGCAGTTACGGGCACGCTAGCACTGAAGCTTTCTTT; CDR3 protein: CASSYGHASTEAFF
D gene: .; J gene: TRBJ1-2; V gene: TRBV6-1; clone size: few; CDR3 length: 13; CDR3 DNA: TGTGCCAGCAGTGCCAATAGCGGCTATGGCTACACCTTC; CDR3 protein: CASSANSGYGYTF
D gene: .; J gene: TRBJ2-7; V gene: TRBV7-2; clone size: many; CDR3 length: 14; CDR3 DNA: TGTGCCAGCAGCCTCCCAGGGCCCTCCTACGAGCAGTACTTC; CDR3 protein: CASSLPGPSYEQYF
D gene: TRBD1; J gene: TRBJ2-5; V gene: TRBV29-1; clone size: .; CDR3 length: 13; CDR3 DNA: TGCAGCGTGAACCGGGACAGACAAGAGACCCAGTACTTC; CDR3 protein: CSVNRDRQETQYF
D gene: TRBD2; J gene: TRBJ2-1; V gene: TRBV4-3; clone size: many; CDR3 length: 16; CDR3 DNA: TGCGCCAGCAGCCAAGATACTAGCGGCCCCTACAATGAGCAGTTCTTC; CDR3 protein: CASSQDTSGPYNEQFF
D gene: TRBD1; J gene: TRBJ1-1; V gene: TRBV7-8; clone size: few; CDR3 length: 15; CDR3 DNA: TGTGCCAGCAGCCAGGGGACAGGGGTGATAATGGAAGCTTTCTTT; CDR3 protein: CASSQGTGVIMEAFF
D gene: TRBD1; J gene: TRBJ2-3; V gene: TRBV13; clone size: many; CDR3 length: 15; CDR3 DNA: TGTGCCAGCAGCCTAGGACAGGGAGGCACAGATACGCAGTATTTT; CDR3 protein: CASSLGQGGTDTQYF
D gene: .; J gene: TRBJ1-2; V gene: TRBV29-1; clone size: few; CDR3 length: 11; CDR3 DNA: TGCAGCGTTGCTACGGGAAGAGGCTACACCTTC; CDR3 protein: CSVATGRGYTF
D gene: .; J gene: TRBJ2-2; V gene: TRBV29-1; clone size: few; CDR3 length: 13; CDR3 DNA: TGCAGCGTTGACAGGACGAACACCGGGGAGCTGTTTTTT; CDR3 protein: CSVDRTNTGELFF
D gene: .; J gene: TRBJ2-3; V gene: TRBV27; clone size: few; CDR3 length: 16; CDR3 DNA: TGTGCCAGCAGTTTAATGGGCGGAGCGAGCACAGATACGCAGTATTTT; CDR3 protein: CASSLMGGASTDTQYF
D gene: TRBD2; J gene: TRBJ2-7; V gene: TRBV7-9; clone size: many; CDR3 length: 17; CDR3 DNA: TGTGCCAGCAGCCCCAAAAAAACGATAGCGGGGACCTACGAGCAGTACTTC; CDR3 protein: CASSPKKTIAGTYEQYF
D gene: TRBD1; J gene: TRBJ2-6; V gene: TRBV13; clone size: many; CDR3 length: 16; CDR3 DNA: TGTGCCAGCAGCACAGGGGTGGGGTCTGGGGCCAACGTCCTGACTTTC; CDR3 protein: CASSTGVGSGANVLTF
D gene: TRBD1; J gene: TRBJ2-1; V gene: TRBV7-3; clone size: .; CDR3 length: 17; CDR3 DNA: TGTGCCAGCAGCTCCCGAACAGGGGGCGCGCAGGTGGATGAGCAGTTCTTC; CDR3 protein: CASSSRTGGAQVDEQFF
D gene: TRBD1; J gene: TRBJ2-7; V gene: TRBV19; clone size: .; CDR3 length: 14; CDR3 DNA: TGTGCCAGTGGGTATGGGACAGGAGTCTACGAGCAGTACTTC; CDR3 protein: CASGYGTGVYEQYF
D gene: TRBD1; J gene: TRBJ1-1; V gene: TRBV27; clone size: many; CDR3 length: 17; CDR3 DNA: TGTGCCAGCAGCGGGGGACAGGGGGCGCAGAGAAGCACTGAAGCTTTCTTT; CDR3 protein: CASSGGQGAQRSTEAFF
D gene: TRBD1; J gene: TRBJ2-1; V gene: TRBV11-3; clone size: .; CDR3 length: 17; CDR3 DNA: TGTGCCAGCAGCTTACAACCGGGACAGGGGGCATACAATGAGCAGTTCTTC; CDR3 protein: CASSLQPGQGAYNEQFF
D gene: .; J gene: TRBJ1-1; V gene: TRBV5-4; clone size: few; CDR3 length: 14; CDR3 DNA: TGTGCCAGCAGCCCGACCGGGCTGAGAACTGAAGCTTTCTTT; CDR3 protein: CASSPTGLRTEAFF
D gene: .; J gene: TRBJ1-2; V gene: TRBV12-3/TRBV12-4; clone size: many; CDR3 length: 13; CDR3 DNA: TGTGCCAGCAGCCCCTCAGAGCTCTATGGCTACACCTTC; CDR3 protein: CASSPSELYGYTF
D gene: .; J gene: TRBJ2-7; V gene: TRBV18; clone size: few; CDR3 length: 14; CDR3 DNA: TGTGCCAGCTCACCACCGGGGATTTCTGGAGAGCAGTACTTC; CDR3 protein: CASSPPGISGEQYF
D gene: TRBD2; J gene: TRBJ2-5; V gene: TRBV5-1; clone size: many; CDR3 length: 16; CDR3 DNA: TGCGCCAGCAGCTTCGGGACTAGCGGGGCCCAAGAGACCCAGTACTTC; CDR3 protein: CASSFGTSGAQETQYF
D gene: .; J gene: TRBJ2-6; V gene: TRBV29-1; clone size: .; CDR3 length: 13; CDR3 DNA: TGCAGCGCGTCTTGGGCTGGGGTCAACGTCCTGACTTTC; CDR3 protein: CSASWAGVNVLTF
D gene: .; J gene: TRBJ2-7; V gene: TRBV5-4; clone size: few; CDR3 length: 14; CDR3 DNA: TGTGCCAGCAGCTTGCGTGGACAGTCCTACGAGCAGTACTTC; CDR3 protein: CASSLRGQSYEQYF
D gene: TRBD1; J gene: TRBJ1-6; V gene: TRBV18; clone size: .; CDR3 length: 14; CDR3 DNA: TGTGCCAGCTCGACAGCACAGGGGAATTCACCCCTCCACTTT; CDR3 protein: CASSTAQGNSPLHF
D gene: .; J gene: TRBJ2-3; V gene: TRBV28; clone size: .; CDR3 length: 14; CDR3 DNA: TGTGCCAGCAGTTTCAGGCACCTCACAGATACGCAGTATTTT; CDR3 protein: CASSFRHLTDTQYF
D gene: .; J gene: TRBJ2-7; V gene: TRBV25-1; clone size: many; CDR3 length: 14; CDR3 DNA: TGTGCCAGCAGACGCCGTGTAAAAACCTACGAGCAGTACTTC; CDR3 protein: CASRRRVKTYEQYF